This T cell receptor beta chain was retrieved from a study of regulatory T cells in long-lasting Graves disease. Points from the study as a whole: Public clonotype sharing was higher in persistent than newly diagnosed patients.

Relying on iRepertoire HTBI primers and Arm-PCR of CDR3 regions, the team built TCR beta libraries. TCRdb processed the multiplex PCR reads anew with MiXCR; each CDR3 protein has one entry. The sample shows hundreds of thousands of distinct CDR3 sequences, roughly a fifth of them seen only once. This clonotype has a handful of counts. Its antigen is not identified. This CDR3 is built from 14 residues. CDR1 and CDR2 from the germline V gene are SGHRS and YFSETQ. V shed 5 bases and J shed 5 bases, with 16 bases lying between them. Regarding time point: persistent/refractory GD, antithyroid drugs over 5 years with positive TRAb. The TCR library used RNA extracted from PBMCs.

Here the sequenced sample was peripheral blood mononuclear cells (PBMCs), taken when the disease was refractory, from a patient treated with antithyroid drugs. The receptor was isolated from a female donor with Graves disease. The rearrangement joins TRBV5-1 to TRBJ1-2; D remains unclear. CDR3 residues: CASRSSGQFYGYTF. In DNA form, the CDR3 reads TGCGCCAGCAGAAGCAGTGGGCAGTTTTATGGCTACACCTTC.